The rows below give T cell receptor beta chains drawn from one sample of a study of beta chain features in type 1 diabetes. Generated by immunoSEQ multiplex PCR, the TCRdb table keeps only in-frame clones and is missing some. The table records under 400,000 clones, 10% to 15% of them present only once. Sequencing was carried out using naive CD4+ T cells from blood. These receptors all come from a woman aged 18 to 35 with type 1 diabetes. CDR3s include the opening cysteine and the closing phenylalanine or tryptophan. D genes are given only for firm matches. Not every row has a clone size; where given, it reads once, few, many or a size class.

d_call	j_call	v_call	clone_size	cdr3_nt	cdr3_aa
TRBD1	TRBJ1-5	TRBV9	few	TGTGCCAGCAGCGCTGACAGGGGTCGTCAGCCCCAGCATTTT	CASSADRGRQPQHF
TRBD2	TRBJ2-5	TRBV19	few	TGTGCCAGCAAGACTAGCGGGCGTGTTGAGACCCAGTACTTC	CASKTSGRVETQYF
NA	TRBJ1-2	TRBV14	few	TGTGCCAGCAGCCAAGGGCCGTGGGCAGGGGACGGCTACACCTTC	CASSQGPWAGDGYTF
TRBD1	TRBJ1-2	TRBV5-4	NA	TGTGCCAGCAGCCAAGACGTGTGGACAGGGGTTCGTGGCTACACCTTC	CASSQDVWTGVRGYTF
NA	TRBJ2-5	TRBV4-1	NA	TGCGCCAGCGTTGATTTGAGGCGACCTACGGAGCAGTACTTC	CASVDLRRPTEQYF
NA	TRBJ1-2	TRBV23-1	few	TGCGCCCAAAAATGCGCGGGCACCTCTAATCCGTCTAACTATGGCTACACCTTC	CAQKCAGTSNPSNYGYTF
NA	TRBJ1-2	TRBV4-2	NA	TGTGCCAGCAGCCAAGAAGGACAGCACTATGGCTACACCTTC	CASSQEGQHYGYTF
NA	TRBJ2-2	TRBV28	once	TGTGCCAGCAGTTTCCCACTAGTTGGGGGGACGAACACCGGGGAGCTGTTTTTT	CASSFPLVGGTNTGELFF
TRBD1	TRBJ2-7	TRBV28	NA	TGTGCCAGCTCCTCAGGGGGAAGGGGGACCTACGAGCAGTACTTC	CASSSGGRGTYEQYF
NA	TRBJ2-3	TRBV29-1	few	TGCAGCGTTGGACTTGGCACAGATACGCAGTATTTT	CSVGLGTDTQYF
NA	TRBJ1-1	TRBV5-1	few	TGCGCCAGCAGCTGGCAGGGGCTGGGGACTGAAGCTTTCTTT	CASSWQGLGTEAFF
TRBD1	TRBJ2-5	TRBV18	NA	TGTGCCAGCTCACCACAAGGGACAGGAGAGACCCAGTACTTC	CASSPQGTGETQYF
NA	TRBJ2-5	TRBV18	NA	TGTGCCAGCTCACCCGAAACTAGAGAGACCCAGTACTTC	CASSPETRETQYF
TRBD2	TRBJ2-7	TRBV27	NA	TGTGCCAGCAGTTTAAGCAGGGAGGGGTACGAGCAGTACTTC	CASSLSREGYEQYF
TRBD1	TRBJ2-7	TRBV5-1	few	TGCGCCAGCAGCCAGGGACAGGGTTCCTACGAGCAGTACTTC	CASSQGQGSYEQYF
TRBD2	TRBJ2-1	TRBV7-6	few	TGTGCCAGCAGCCCACGACTAGCCGGAGAAGAGCAGTTCTTC	CASSPRLAGEEQFF
NA	TRBJ2-7	TRBV7-2	NA	TGTGCCAGCAGGAGGGCGGGTGGCTCCTACGAGCAGTACTTC	CASRRAGGSYEQYF
TRBD2	TRBJ2-5	TRBV9	NA	TGTGCCAGCAGCGTAGGGGAACGGGGGGGCCGGGAGACCCAGTACTTC	CASSVGERGGRETQYF
TRBD2	TRBJ2-3	TRBV7-9	few	TGTGCCAGGGGACTAGCCGCAGATACGCAGTATTTT	CARGLAADTQYF
NA	TRBJ2-2	TRBV4-2	NA	TGTGCCAGCAGCCAAGATCAGCTGCAGGGCTGGGACACCGGGGAGCTGTTTTTT	CASSQDQLQGWDTGELFF
TRBD2	TRBJ2-5	TRBV7-2	NA	TGTGCCAGCAGCCCGACTAGCGGGAGTGGGGAGACCCAGTACTTC	CASSPTSGSGETQYF
NA	TRBJ2-7	TRBV19	NA	TGTGCCAGTAGTCGGGACTACGAGCAGTACTTC	CASSRDYEQYF
NA	TRBJ1-2	TRBV27	few	TGTGCCAGCAGTCGCGTAAGGGAGTCCTATGGCTACACCTTC	CASSRVRESYGYTF
TRBD2	TRBJ2-3	TRBV25-1	few	TGTGCCAGCAGTGACCCCAGGACTAGTCTGTATTTT	CASSDPRTSLYF
TRBD1	TRBJ2-7	TRBV29-1	few	TGCAGCGTTGACTTGGTCGGGACAGGTCCCTACGAGCAGTACTTC	CSVDLVGTGPYEQYF
NA	TRBJ1-1	TRBV25-1	few	TGTGCCAGCAGGTGGACAGAGAACACTGAAGCTTTCTTT	CASRWTENTEAFF
NA	TRBJ2-7	TRBV19	few	TGTGCCAGTAGTAACCGGGGTGCCGAGCAGTACTTC	CASSNRGAEQYF
TRBD2	TRBJ2-5	TRBV5-1	NA	TGCGCCAGCAGCCCGGGACTAGCGGGACAAGAGACCCAGTACTTC	CASSPGLAGQETQYF
TRBD1	TRBJ2-3	TRBV20-1	NA	TGCAGTGTAACAGGGGGAGATACGCAGTATTTT	CSVTGGDTQYF
NA	TRBJ1-2	TRBV4-2	NA	TGTGCCAGCAGCCAGGGGGAGGGGTCCTATGGCTACACCTTC	CASSQGEGSYGYTF
NA	TRBJ1-5	TRBV7-9	few	TGTGCCAGCAGCTTGGACAGTAGCAATCAGCCCCAGCATTTT	CASSLDSSNQPQHF